This passage covers 30 T cell receptor beta chains from one sample sequenced in a study of control samples from healthy donors and cancer patients. The protocol was immunoSEQ multiplex PCR, while the TCRdb copy is restricted to in-frame clones and leaves out a portion. The sample consists of some 70,000 clones, roughly 84% of them appearing once. Sequenced: PBMCs. These receptors all stem from a woman between 45 and 60 years old with lung cancer.

The V gene is TRBV19, the J gene TRBJ1-4; 8 bases map to TRBD1. Trimming cost V 0 bases and J 1 base; bases outside gene matches: 1. CDR1 and CDR2 from the germline V gene are LNHDA and SQIVND (reference sequence). The CDR3 is 16 residues long. CDR3 in amino acids: CASSIDGTGTNEKLFF. Here the CDR3 DNA reads TGTGCCAGTAGTATAGACGGGACAGGAACTAATGAAAAACTGTTTTTT.

The rearrangement joins TRBV7-9 to TRBJ1-6; D is uncertain. V was shortened by 5 bases and J by 7 bases, with 9 bases between the two germline ends. The germline gives CDR1 SEHNR, CDR2 FQNEAQ (reference sequence). CDR3 size: 13 residues. CDR3 residues: CASSLGPNSPLHF. The DNA for the CDR3 is TGTGCCAGCAGCCTCGGACCAAATTCACCCCTCCACTTT.

This CDR3 is CASSPLDRGAFF. The CDR3 DNA is TGTGCCAGCAGTCCCTTAGACAGGGGAGCTTTCTTT. The V call is TRBV6-2 or TRBV6-3, the J call TRBJ1-1; 8 bases map to TRBD1. Germline CDR1 MNHEY, CDR2 SVGEGT. The CDR3 is made up of 12 amino acids. J lost 10 bases, V lost 5 bases, and 6 bases had no gene match.

V and J are TRBV5-1 and TRBJ1-1; no reliable D call. The V and J ends lost 0 bases and 4 bases respectively, with 13 bases between them. CDR1 SGHRS and CDR2 YFSETQ come from the germline V gene. This CDR3 is built from 15 residues. DNA for the CDR3: TGCGCCAGCAGCTTGGCTCCGGAGTCGGGCACTGAAGCTTTCTTT. It encodes CASSLAPESGTEAFF.

The chain links TRBV30 to TRBJ1-1; D unclear. Germline CDR1 and CDR2: GTSNPN and SVGIG (reference sequence). The CDR3 sequence is 13 residues long. V dropped 0 bases and J dropped 1 base, with 6 bases sitting between them. The CDR3 loop is CAWSVFKNTEAFF. The CDR3 DNA is TGTGCCTGGAGTGTATTTAAGAACACTGAAGCTTTCTTT.

Turning to this clone: The sample has other DNA sequences that encode this CDR3 too. The rearrangement uses TRBV3-1 (or the pseudogene TRBV3-2) and TRBJ2-5, with 7 positions matching TRBD2. Germline V gene data show CDR1 as LGHDT and CDR2 as YNNKEL (reference sequence). The CDR3 totals 12 residues. J lost 5 bases, V lost 4 bases, and 1 base had no gene match. In nucleotides, the CDR3 is TGTGCCAGCAGCCCCGGGGGGGAGACCCAGTACTTC. Its translation is CASSPGGETQYF.

V and J are TRBV5-1 and TRBJ1-2, with D perhaps TRBD1 (5 bases). Germline CDR1 SGHRS, CDR2 YFSETQ. Between the trimmed V and J ends, which lost 4 bases and 6 bases, there was a span of 22 bases. The CDR3 has 16 amino acids. CDR3 sequence (DNA): TGCGCCAGCAGCCATCGATCCTCGGGGCAGAGCGATGGCTACACCTTC. Its translation is CASSHRSSGQSDGYTF.

This clone was counted between two and nine times. V gene TRBV4-1 combines with J gene TRBJ2-7, with TRBD2 matching 7 bases. Germline V gives CDR1 MGHRA, CDR2 YSYEKL. The CDR3 is made up of 14 amino acids. V dropped 4 bases and J dropped 0; count of bases not matched to a gene: 3. CDR3 nucleotide sequence: TGCGCCAGCAGCCGGAGCGGGGACTCCTACGAGCAGTACTTC. This gives the protein CASSRSGDSYEQYF.

This clone was seen a few times. The rearrangement links TRBV23-1 to TRBJ1-1, with D maybe TRBD1 (5 bases). TRBV23-1 is labeled an ORF, and its function is uncertain. The CDR3 is 16 amino acids. The V end was cut by 6 bases, the J end by 3 bases, with 20 bases between. CDR3 sequence: CASSPCPQEIYTEAFF. CDR3 nucleotides: TGCGCCAGCAGCCCCTGCCCACAGGAAATCTACACTGAAGCTTTCTTT.

The V and J genes are TRBV9 and TRBJ1-1; 9 bases are shared with TRBD1. Losses at the gene ends were 4 bases for V and 0 bases for J; bases not matched to a gene: 10. CDR3 length: 17 amino acids. Germline-derived CDR1 and CDR2 are SGDLS and YYNGEE. The CDR3 bases are TGTGCCAGCAGCATGTCCGGGACAGGGAGCCTGAACACTGAAGCTTTCTTT. Amino acid sequence: CASSMSGTGSLNTEAFF. Full variable domain (missing parts from reference TRBV9 and TRBJ1-1): DSGVTQTPKHLITATGQRVTLRCSPRSGDLSVYWYQQSLDQGLQFLIQYYNGEERAKGNILERFSAQQFPDLHSELNLSSLELGDSALYFCASSMSGTGSLNTEAFFGQGTRLTVV.

The chain couples TRBV30 to TRBJ1-6, with 10 bases identical to TRBD1. V shed 6 bases, J shed 7 bases, and the junction held 6 bases outside the gene matches. The germline CDR1 and CDR2 sequences are GTSNPN and SVGIG (reference sequence). CDR3 size: 14 residues. The CDR3 DNA sequence: TGTGCCTGTCGCCGGGACAGGGGCAATTCACCCCTCCACTTT. It encodes CACRRDRGNSPLHF.

The J gene is TRBJ1-1, the V gene TRBV5-6; D not resolved. CDR3 size: 14 residues. Looked up from germline, CDR1 is SGHDT and CDR2 is YYEEEE. Trimming took off 0 bases at V and 2 bases at J, with 8 bases between the two ends. CDR3 amino acids: CASSLGTANTEAFF. In DNA, the CDR3 is TGTGCCAGCAGCTTGGGTACGGCCAACACTGAAGCTTTCTTT.

This clone has just one count. This sequence joins TRBV7-9 and TRBJ1-2; D unclear. This CDR3 is 11 amino acids long. Trimming took 5 bases from V and 8 from J, leaving 9 bases between them. The V gene's germline CDR1 is SEHNR and CDR2 FQNEAQ (reference sequence). CDR3 in amino acids: CASSDMLGYTF. The CDR3 nucleotides read TGTGCCAGCAGCGACATGTTAGGCTACACCTTC.

The chain carries TRBV11-3 and TRBJ2-5, with TRBD1 identical over 10 bases. The CDR3 spans 14 residues. Germline trimming cut 4 bases from V and 3 bases from J; bases unmatched to any gene: 2. The germline V gene encodes CDR1 SGHNT and CDR2 YENEEA. The CDR3 bases are TGTGCCAGCAGCTCCGGGACAGGGGAAGAGACCCAGTACTTC. Protein product: CASSSGTGEETQYF.

The chain couples TRBV19 to TRBJ1-1, with 7 bases identical to TRBD1. Germline lookup yields CDR1 LNHDA and CDR2 SQIVND (reference sequence). With 5 bases clipped from V and 1 base from J, the junction kept 13 bases outside the gene matches. The CDR3 totals 17 residues. CDR3 DNA: TGTGCCAGTAGTCCCCCAGGGGGGATTAGGACGAACACTGAAGCTTTCTTT. This codes for CASSPPGGIRTNTEAFF.

V is TRBV2 and J is TRBJ2-7; TRBD2 might be the D (6 bases). CDR1 is SNHLY, CDR2 FYNNEI, per germline. This CDR3 has 14 amino acids. V lost 3 bases to trimming and J lost 7 bases, with 16 bases between them. The CDR3 loop is CASSENGGRLEQYF. The CDR3 nucleotides read TGTGCCAGCAGTGAGAACGGGGGACGGCTAGAGCAGTACTTC.

V usage is TRBV18 and J usage is TRBJ2-1; D might be TRBD2 (7 bases). Per the germline V gene, CDR1 is KGHSH and CDR2 is LQKENI. Trimming took off 5 bases at V and 4 bases at J, with 15 bases between the two ends. The CDR3 spans 15 residues. CDR3 protein: CASSGSAGAYNEQFF. As DNA, the CDR3 is TGTGCCAGCTCAGGGTCCGCGGGGGCTTACAATGAGCAGTTCTTC. The variable domain in full, completed from reference TRBV18 and TRBJ2-1, reads NAGVMQNPRHLVRRRGQEARLRCSPMKGHSHVYWYRQLPEEGLKFMVYLQKENIIDESGMPKERFSAEFPKEGPSILRIQQVVRGDSAAYFCASSGSAGAYNEQFFGPGTRLTVL.

This clone was counted only a few times. The rearrangement links TRBV7-8 to TRBJ2-7; tentatively, D is TRBD1 or TRBD2 (5 bases each). Germline V gene lookup returns CDR1 SGHVS and CDR2 FQNEAQ. CDR3 size: 15 residues. The V end lost 5 bases, the J end lost 7 bases, and 21 bases lay between the germline ends. The DNA of the CDR3 is TGTGCCAGCAGCCCCCGACAGTGGGGAGTCGGTGAGCAGTACTTC. Translation: CASSPRQWGVGEQYF.

The chain employs TRBV27 and TRBJ1-1; TRBD1 might be the D (6 bases). V was shortened by 3 bases and J by 2 bases, with 13 bases between the two germline ends. There are 15 residues in the CDR3. CDR1 and CDR2 from the germline V gene are MNHEY and SMNVEV (reference sequence). CDR3 loop: CASSFAGRGNTEAFF. In DNA, the CDR3 is TGTGCCAGCAGTTTCGCGGGCAGGGGAAACACTGAAGCTTTCTTT.

The gene calls are TRBV29-1 and TRBJ1-2; a weak D match, TRBD1 (6 bases). The CDR3 is 12 amino acids. From germline, CDR1 is SQVTM and CDR2 ANQGSEA. V lost 4 bases and J lost 8, with 14 bases in between. The CDR3 nucleotides read TGCAGCGTTGCCTGGGGGGGCTACGGCTACACCTTC. Translated: CSVAWGGYGYTF.

V and J are TRBV9 and TRBJ2-7; 7 nucleotides match TRBD1. This CDR3 spans 14 amino acids. Losses at the gene ends were 2 bases for V and 4 bases for J; bases not matched to a gene: 6. CDR1 and CDR2 (germline): SGDLS, YYNGEE. CDR3 in DNA: TGTGCCAGCAGCGTGGGGGACAGCACGTACGAGCAGTACTTC. This codes for CASSVGDSTYEQYF.

The DNA of the CDR3 is TGTGCCAGCAGTACCAGGGGTGACAATTCACCCCTCCACTTT. The encoded protein is CASSTRGDNSPLHF. J is TRBJ1-6 and V is TRBV6-2 or TRBV6-3, with D tentatively TRBD1 (6 bases). CDR1 and CDR2 (germline): MNHEY, SVGEGT. The CDR3 has 14 amino acids. V was shortened by 5 bases and J by 7 bases, with 12 bases between the two germline ends.

The chain recombines TRBV18 with TRBJ1-6, with a weak D call TRBD1 (6 bases). V was clipped by 3 bases and J by 7 bases, with 19 bases between them. This CDR3 is built from 17 residues. Germline CDR1 is KGHSH and CDR2 is LQKENI. CDR3 amino acids: CASSPNAGVRGNSPLHF. The CDR3, as DNA: TGTGCCAGCTCACCTAACGCAGGGGTGAGGGGCAATTCACCCCTCCACTTT.

This clone was counted a single time. The V call is TRBV27, the J call TRBJ1-2, with D unclear. The CDR3 totals 13 residues. Germline CDR1 MNHEY, CDR2 SMNVEV (reference sequence). Trimming took off 3 bases at V and 8 bases at J, with 13 bases between the two ends. CDR3 in amino acids: CASSLSAGWGYTF. The CDR3 DNA sequence: TGTGCCAGCAGTTTGTCAGCTGGGTGGGGCTACACCTTC.

This clone has just one count. The chain is built from TRBV5-3 and TRBJ2-3; the match to TRBD2 covers 7 bases. TRBV5-3 qualifies as an ORF whose function is uncertain. The CDR3 extends over 17 amino acids. The J segment lost 3 bases and the V segment lost 0 bases, leaving 10 bases of the junction unmatched. The CDR3 coding sequence is TGTGCCAGAAGCTTGGGTTTGCGGGGGTGTATGACAGATACGCAGTATTTT. This encodes CARSLGLRGCMTDTQYF.

V is TRBV3-1 (or the pseudogene TRBV3-2) and J is TRBJ1-1; D gene unclear. The CDR3 contains 12 residues. The germline V gene encodes CDR1 LGHDT and CDR2 YNNKEL (reference sequence). Trimming cost V 2 bases and J 5 bases, with 6 bases left between them. The CDR3 nucleotides read TGTGCCAGCAGCCAAACCCGGACTGAAGCTTTCTTT. Translated, it gives CASSQTRTEAFF.

The genes are TRBV1 and TRBJ2-1. TRBV1 is a recognized pseudogene. This CDR3 is built from 16 residues. CDR3 residues: CTSSQPRPDGYNEQFF. CDR3 nucleotides: TGCACCAGCAGCCAACCTCGACCCGACGGTTACAATGAGCAGTTCTTC.

The V gene is TRBV4-1, the J gene TRBJ1-1; 8 nucleotides align to TRBD1. V lost 2 bases, J lost 2 bases, and 7 bases stayed unmatched. The germline V gene encodes CDR1 MGHRA and CDR2 YSYEKL. The CDR3 has 16 amino acids. CDR3 nucleotide sequence: TGCGCCAGCAGCCAACCTTGGGACAGGCTAAACACTGAAGCTTTCTTT. Protein sequence: CASSQPWDRLNTEAFF.

The genes are TRBV5-6 and TRBJ2-1; no firm D call. The length of the CDR3 is 12 residues. Germline CDR1 and CDR2: SGHDT and YYEEEE. The V end lost 2 bases, the J end lost 7 bases, and 7 bases lay between the germline ends. Here the CDR3 DNA reads TGTGCCAGCAGCTTAGGCAGTAATGAGCAGTTCTTC. This encodes CASSLGSNEQFF.

This clone was found once. The V gene is TRBV6-2 or TRBV6-3, the J gene TRBJ1-1, with 12 positions matching TRBD1. In germline, CDR1 is MNHEY, CDR2 SVGEGT. CDR3 length: 16 amino acids. With 5 bases clipped from V and 4 bases from J, the junction kept 8 bases outside the gene matches. CDR3 in amino acids: CASSRGDRGLGTEAFF. CDR3 nucleotides: TGTGCCAGCAGTCGAGGGGACAGGGGGCTTGGCACTGAAGCTTTCTTT.